The 4 T cell receptor beta chains reported below all come from one sample, sequenced in a study of STAT5B mutations in CD4+ large granular lymphocyte leukemia. Data came from immunoSEQ multiplex PCR; TCRdb stores just in-frame clones and leaves some out. This repertoire shows about 30,000 clones, around 66% found once; its top ten account for approximately 0.45%. Sequencing was done on a sample of CD4+ T cells from blood buffy coats. The source of these receptors is a human donor in good health.

The rearrangement uses TRBV6-1 and TRBJ1-5; D possibly corresponds to TRBD1 (5 bases). The germline V and J ends were trimmed by 1 base and 0 bases, with 10 bases remaining between them. The CDR3 is 16 residues long. CDR1 MNHNS and CDR2 SASEGT come from the germline V gene. This CDR3 reads CASSEGSGNSNQPQHF. CDR3 coding DNA: TGTGCCAGCAGTGAAGGGTCAGGGAATAGCAATCAGCCCCAGCATTTT.

This chain joins TRBV25-1 and TRBJ2-7; no clear D. CDR1 and CDR2 from the germline V gene are MGHDK and SYGVNS. The CDR3 has 11 amino acids. V was shortened by 4 bases and J by 0 bases, with 1 base between the two germline ends. In DNA form, the CDR3 reads TGTGCCAGCAGTGCCTCCTACGAGCAGTACTTC. It codes for CASSASYEQYF.

This clone appeared a few times. This chain uses TRBV2 with TRBJ1-5; no definite D call. The V end lost 5 bases, the J end lost 4 bases, and 12 bases lay between the germline ends. The CDR3 is 14 residues long. CDR1 is SNHLY and CDR2 is FYNNEI in the germline V gene. CDR3 DNA: TGTGCCAGCAGTAGAACACAAGCAAATCAGCCCCAGCATTTT. Encoded protein: CASSRTQANQPQHF.

J is TRBJ1-5 and V is TRBV27, with a weak D call TRBD1 (6 bases). The CDR3 runs to 17 residues. V lost 3 bases, J lost 1 base, and 16 bases lay in between. In germline, CDR1 is MNHEY, CDR2 SMNVEV (reference sequence). The CDR3 sequence is CASSFTTRGNSNQPQHF. The CDR3 DNA follows: TGTGCCAGCAGTTTTACAACCAGGGGAAACAGCAATCAGCCCCAGCATTTT.